The 7 T cell receptor beta chains given below trace back to one sample, sequenced in a study of blood T cell repertoires in COVID-19. Clones were read by immunoSEQ multiplex PCR, and TCRdb kept only the in-frame ones, dropping some. This sample has 120,000 to 150,000 clones; 84% occur once, and the top ten carry 3.5% to 5%. The specimen sequenced was PBMCs or T cells enriched from blood (not recorded which). The source of these receptors is a man between 50 and 59 years old in a cohort exposed to, infected with or recovered from COVID-19 (not recorded which).

This clone was seen once. This sequence joins TRBV2 and TRBJ2-5; D is uncertain. The CDR3 extends over 13 amino acids. Germline assignment: CDR1 SNHLY and CDR2 FYNNEI. Trimming removed 6 bases from V and 4 bases from J, with 12 bases in between. The chain's CDR3 is CASRALGLETQYF. CDR3 sequence (DNA): TGTGCCAGCAGGGCCCTAGGCTTAGAGACCCAGTACTTC.

The rearrangement links TRBV7-2 to TRBJ1-1; 7 bases fit TRBD1. V trimming: 4 bases; J trimming: 0 bases; junction bases outside the gene matches: 2. Germline V gene sequence: CDR1 SGHTA, CDR2 FQGNSA. The CDR3 consists of 14 residues. The CDR3 sequence: CASSSGQLNTEAFF. CDR3 bases: TGTGCCAGCAGCTCGGGACAGTTGAACACTGAAGCTTTCTTT.

The CDR3 here is CASNRGGNSNQPQHF. CDR3 nucleotide sequence: TGTGCCAGCAATCGGGGGGGAAATAGCAATCAGCCCCAGCATTTT. The V gene is TRBV2, the J gene TRBJ1-5; a weak D match, TRBD1 (5 bases). V was trimmed by 7 bases and J by 0 bases, leaving 13 bases between them. Germline loops: CDR1 SNHLY, CDR2 FYNNEI. This CDR3 has 15 amino acids.

The V gene is TRBV5-1, the J gene TRBJ2-7; the D gene is possibly TRBD1 (5 bases). Trimming left V 5 bases short and J 3 bases short, with 9 bases between. This CDR3 spans 12 amino acids. Germline V lookup: CDR1 SGHRS, CDR2 YFSETQ. In DNA, the CDR3 is TGCGCCAGCAGGCAGGGCGTCTACGAGCAGTACTTC. It codes for CASRQGVYEQYF.

The chain links TRBV15 to TRBJ1-1; 8 nucleotides match TRBD1. Germline trimming cut 3 bases from V and 4 bases from J; bases unmatched to any gene: 4. The CDR3 is 14 residues long. Germline V gene sequence: CDR1 LNHNV, CDR2 YYDKDF (reference sequence). DNA for the CDR3: TGTGCCACCAGCAGGGAGGACAGGGCCACTGAAGCTTTCTTT. Its translation is CATSREDRATEAFF.

The chain couples TRBV10-2 to TRBJ2-7, with 9 bases identical to TRBD1. V lost 6 bases to trimming and J lost 3 bases; unmatched junction nucleotides: 6. CDR1 and CDR2 (germline): WSHSY, SAAADI. The CDR3 runs to 14 residues. The CDR3 bases are TGCGCCAGCAGGCCGGGACAGGGCATCTACGAGCAGTACTTC. Translated: CASRPGQGIYEQYF.

This clone was observed a few times. V and J are TRBV4-1 and TRBJ1-4; maybe TRBD1 (6 bases). Germline V gene lookup returns CDR1 MGHRA and CDR2 YSYEKL. V shed 5 bases and J shed 7 bases, with 14 bases lying between them. The CDR3 is 14 residues long. CDR3 in amino acids: CASSKPGQSEKLFF. The CDR3 region has the DNA TGCGCCAGCAGCAAACCAGGACAGAGTGAAAAACTGTTTTTT.